The 24 T cell receptor beta chains listed next were all sequenced from one sample in a study of T cells in Graves' hyperthyroidism and ophthalmopathy. TCR beta CDR3 region amplification was performed from RNA transcripts. HTBI primers were employed in a first-round RT-PCR of the TCR CDR3. TCRdb re-called the multiplex PCR reads through MiXCR, storing one row per CDR3 protein. This sample has 600,000 or so distinct CDR3 sequences, with approximately 14% found just once. Sequencing was performed on blood. The receptors were sampled from a woman between 18 and 29 years old with Graves' ophthalmopathy.

V and J are TRBV12-3 or TRBV12-4 and TRBJ1-4; perhaps TRBD1 as D (6 bases). The V and J ends lost 7 bases and 5 bases respectively, with 17 bases between them. CDR3 size: 15 residues. The CDR3 coding sequence is TGTGCCAGCAAGGGGGTATTCCCAGGGAATGAAAAACTGTTTTTT. Residues: CASKGVFPGNEKLFF.

This clonotype was seen ten or more times. The CDR3 is CASSLSSFEQYF. CDR3 nucleotides: TGTGCCAGCAGTCTGTCTAGTTTCGAGCAGTACTTC. The chain employs TRBV12-3 or TRBV12-4 and TRBJ2-7; no clear D. The CDR3 runs 12 residues. Trimming removed 5 bases from V and 6 bases from J, with 11 bases in between.

V is TRBV7-2 and J is TRBJ1-6, with unresolved D. The CDR3 has 16 amino acids. CDR1 is SGHTA and CDR2 is FQGNSA in the germline V gene. The V and J ends lost 5 bases and 0 bases respectively, with 11 bases between them. Here the CDR3 reads CASSQGRSSYNSPLHF. The CDR3 DNA follows: TGTGCCAGCAGCCAAGGGAGGAGCTCCTATAATTCACCCCTCCACTTT.

At least ten counts were recorded for this clonotype. V usage is TRBV7-9 and J usage is TRBJ2-5; D not resolved. V was cut by 6 bases and J by 4 bases, with 6 bases left in between. This CDR3 spans 11 amino acids. Germline CDR1 reads SEHNR; CDR2 reads FQNEAQ (reference sequence). CDR3 DNA: TGTGCCAGCAGTATGCGAGAGACCCAGTACTTC. As protein: CASSMRETQYF.

Worth noting for this clonotype: With a much larger clone just one base away, this may be a read error. The gene calls are TRBV27 and TRBJ2-7; D tentatively reads TRBD1 or TRBD2 (5 bases each). The CDR3 is made up of 16 amino acids. V lost 2 bases and J lost 3, with 17 bases in between. Germline assignment: CDR1 MNHEY and CDR2 SMNVEV (reference sequence). CDR3 in DNA: TGTGCCAGCAGTTTAACCCCCGGGACGAAGGACTACGAGCAGTACTTC. Its translation is CASSLTPGTKDYEQYF.

In its sample, this clonotype was seen many times. The chain links TRBV12-3 or TRBV12-4 to TRBJ2-1, with 12 bases identical to TRBD2. CDR3 length: 15 amino acids. The V gene end was trimmed by 6 bases and the J gene end by 7 bases; junction bases not matched to a gene: 7. The CDR3, as DNA: TGTGCCAGCAGCCCCAGACTAGCGGGAGCGAATGAGCAGTTCTTC. Its protein is CASSPRLAGANEQFF.

The chain joins TRBV6-1 to TRBJ2-6; D possibly corresponds to TRBD1 (5 bases). The V end was cut by 5 bases, the J end by 4 bases, with 15 bases between. The CDR3 has 16 residues. Germline CDR1 reads MNHNS; CDR2 reads SASEGT. The CDR3 protein is CASSFSVGAGANVLTF. The CDR3 bases are TGTGCCAGCAGTTTCAGTGTAGGGGCCGGGGCCAACGTCCTGACTTTC.

This clonotype was seen repeatedly, ten times or more. The chain carries TRBV28 and TRBJ2-7; the D is unclear. Germline V gene lookup returns CDR1 MDHEN and CDR2 SYDVKM. V was clipped by 3 bases and J by 5 bases, with 14 bases between them. This CDR3 has 14 amino acids. CDR3 residues: CASSFYRVRDEQYF. The CDR3 DNA is TGTGCCAGCAGTTTTTACCGGGTTCGAGACGAGCAGTACTTC.

This clonotype was counted at least ten times. This chain joins TRBV4-3 and TRBJ2-7; D tentatively fits TRBD1 or TRBD2 (5 bases each). The CDR3 covers 15 residues. Germline loops: CDR1 LGHNA, CDR2 YSLEER. Trimming took 3 bases from V and 5 from J, leaving 17 bases between them. This CDR3 is CASSHLRGRENEQYF. As DNA, the CDR3 is TGCGCCAGCAGCCATCTGAGGGGTAGGGAAAACGAGCAGTACTTC.

Here the CDR3 reads CASTPASGSHDEQFF. CDR3 nucleotide sequence: TGTGCCAGTACCCCCGCTAGCGGGAGTCACGATGAGCAGTTCTTC. The rearrangement links TRBV19 to TRBJ2-1, with 10 bases fitting TRBD2. CDR1 LNHDA and CDR2 SQIVND come from the germline V gene (reference sequence). J was trimmed by 8 bases and V by 7 bases; bases with no gene match: 11. The CDR3 runs to 15 residues.

The chain carries TRBV5-1 and TRBJ1-4; no clear D gene. The CDR3 is 15 residues long. CDR1 is SGHRS and CDR2 is YFSETQ in the germline V gene. Between the trimmed V and J ends, which lost 0 bases and 8 bases, there was a span of 14 bases. CDR3 nucleotide sequence: TGCGCCAGCAGCTTGGACCGACCCCGGGAGGAAAAACTGTTTTTT. Its protein is CASSLDRPREEKLFF.

This clonotype was seen at least ten times. The rearrangement joins TRBV6-2 or TRBV6-3 to TRBJ1-1; D not certain. Germline CDR1 is MNHEY and CDR2 is SVGEGT. V was shortened by 6 bases and J by 1 base, with 12 bases between the two germline ends. The CDR3 totals 14 residues. Here the CDR3 reads CASSPFRQNTEAFF. The CDR3 DNA is TGTGCCAGCAGCCCCTTTCGACAGAACACTGAAGCTTTCTTT.

The rearrangement uses TRBV12-3 or TRBV12-4 and TRBJ2-2; 8 nucleotides line up with TRBD2. The CDR3 is made up of 19 amino acids. The junction had 16 bases not matched to a gene; V was cut back by 1 base and J by 6 bases. The CDR3 protein is CASSLVGGDDGGLSGELFF. The CDR3 nucleotides are TGTGCCAGCAGTTTAGTCGGGGGGGATGACGGGGGTTTGTCCGGGGAGCTGTTTTTT.

The V gene is TRBV3-1, the J gene TRBJ2-7; 12 bases agree with TRBD2. Germline lookup yields CDR1 LGHDT and CDR2 YNNKEL (reference sequence). V lost 4 bases to trimming and J lost 6 bases; unmatched junction nucleotides: 10. This CDR3 region has 16 residues. DNA for the CDR3: TGTGCCAGCAGCCGCCCAAGACTAGCGGGAGCCTTCGAGCAGTACTTC. This codes for CASSRPRLAGAFEQYF.

The chain links TRBV6-2 or TRBV6-3 to TRBJ2-1, with TRBD2 identical over 14 bases. V lost 6 bases to trimming and J lost 9 bases; unmatched junction nucleotides: 10. CDR3 length: 16 amino acids. Per germline, CDR1 MNHEY and CDR2 SVGEGT. The CDR3: CASSLLSGTSGGEQFF. The CDR3 bases are TGTGCCAGCAGCTTATTGTCCGGGACTAGCGGGGGTGAGCAGTTCTTC.

This chain links TRBV10-3 with TRBJ2-1, with TRBD2 as a possible D gene (7 bases). The CDR3 is made up of 16 amino acids. The germline V and J ends were trimmed by 4 bases and 7 bases, with 20 bases remaining between them. Germline CDR1 ENHRY, CDR2 SYGVKD. CDR3 sequence: CAISGGGASGLNEQFF. The CDR3 DNA sequence: TGTGCCATCAGTGGAGGGGGGGCTAGCGGCCTGAATGAGCAGTTCTTC.

This clonotype turned up a few times. This chain connects TRBV14 to TRBJ1-2; D is uncertain. Germline CDR1 is SGHDN and CDR2 is FVKESK. Trimming removed 2 bases from V and 8 bases from J, with 21 bases in between. The CDR3 covers 16 residues. The CDR3 nucleotides read TGTGCCAGCAGCCAACACACCATGGGTATGGCGGTCGGCTACACCTTC. It is translated as CASSQHTMGMAVGYTF.

This clonotype was seen many times. The chain uses TRBV6-1 and TRBJ1-2; D not resolved. The CDR3 spans 14 residues. Germline V CDR1 and CDR2: MNHNS, SASEGT. The germline V and J ends were trimmed by 5 bases and 3 bases, with 13 bases remaining between them. The CDR3 DNA sequence: TGTGCCAGCAGTATCCAAGGTGTCGACTATGGCTACACCTTC. This gives the protein CASSIQGVDYGYTF.

With respect to this clonotype: One end of the junction fails to match germline, which may point to a read error. The chain couples TRBV7-9 to TRBJ2-5; D not resolved. The CDR3 spans 12 residues. Germline V gives CDR1 SEHNR, CDR2 FQNEAQ (reference sequence). The CDR3 sequence is CASSESFETQHF. CDR3 DNA: TGTGCCAGCAGTGAATCCTTTGAGACCCAGCACTTC.

This rearrangement joins TRBV27 to TRBJ2-7; 8 nucleotides align to TRBD1. Germline CDR1 reads MNHEY; CDR2 reads SMNVEV (reference sequence). The CDR3 is 14 residues long. With V trimmed by 1 base and J by 7 bases, 6 bases remained unmatched. The CDR3: CASSLYAGGREQYF. As DNA, the CDR3 is TGTGCCAGCAGTTTATATGCAGGGGGCCGAGAGCAGTACTTC.

This clonotype was counted between two and nine times. The rearrangement uses TRBV5-1 and TRBJ1-6; 8 bases align to TRBD1. With 1 base clipped from V and 6 bases from J, the junction kept 12 bases outside the gene matches. The CDR3 covers 18 residues. Germline V gene sequence: CDR1 SGHRS, CDR2 YFSETQ. The CDR3 protein is CASSLYGAGRGLNSPLHF. CDR3 coding DNA: TGCGCCAGCAGCTTGTATGGGGCGGGCAGGGGGCTTAATTCACCCCTCCACTTT.

The chain has TRBV7-2 and TRBJ2-1; D call uncertain. CDR1 and CDR2 (germline): SGHTA, FQGNSA. The CDR3 covers 13 residues. Trimming cost V 1 base and J 7 bases, with 8 bases left between them. The CDR3 DNA reads as TGTGCCAGCAGCTTAGTAAGGTTGAATGAGCAGTTCTTC. As protein: CASSLVRLNEQFF.

This clonotype has at least ten counts. The chain carries TRBV12-5 and TRBJ1-2, with 8 bases lining up with TRBD1. The CDR3 consists of 17 residues. Germline loops: CDR1 LGHNT, CDR2 FRNRAP. The V and J ends lost 1 base and 4 bases, in that order; junction bases with no gene match: 11. The CDR3: CASGLGTTGGHLYGYTF. The CDR3 DNA reads as TGTGCTAGTGGTTTGGGTACTACAGGGGGGCACCTCTATGGCTACACCTTC. Based on the CDR3 plus reference TRBV12-5 and TRBJ1-2, the full variable domain is DARVTQTPRHKVTEMGQEVTMRCQPILGHNTVFWYRQTMMQGLELLAYFRNRAPLDDSGMPKDRFSAEMPDATLATLKIQPSEPRDSAVYFCASGLGTTGGHLYGYTFGSGTRLTVV.

The genes are TRBV9 and TRBJ2-3; D uncertain. The CDR3 runs 14 residues. Germline-derived CDR1 and CDR2 are SGDLS and YYNGEE. V was trimmed by 1 base and J by 9 bases, leaving 15 bases between them. The CDR3 protein is CASSVSDSGLTQYF. The CDR3 bases are TGTGCCAGCAGCGTATCAGACTCCGGATTAACGCAGTATTTT.